One and the same sample provided the 21 T cell receptor beta chains below, sequenced in a study of T cells in Graves' hyperthyroidism and ophthalmopathy. Amplified TCR beta CDR3 regions came from RNA transcripts. The HTBI set primed first-round TCR CDR3 RT-PCR. One entry per CDR3 protein results from TCRdb running MiXCR on the multiplex PCR reads. This table has about 360,000 distinct CDR3 sequences, approximately 12% appearing once. Sequencing input: blood. The origin of the receptors is a man under 40 with Graves' hyperthyroidism that later progressed to Graves' ophthalmopathy.

This clonotype was seen ten or more times. The chain couples TRBV6-6 to TRBJ1-1, with TRBD1 as a possible D gene (5 bases). Germline V CDR1 and CDR2: MNHNY, SVGAGI (reference sequence). CDR3 size: 14 residues. V was cut by 2 bases and J by 4 bases, with 11 bases left in between. The CDR3 DNA is TGTGCCAGCAGTTACGTGGGGGGAGGCACTGAAGCTTTCTTT. This translates into CASSYVGGGTEAFF.

The V and J genes are TRBV5-1 and TRBJ2-5; D not resolved. The CDR3 is 15 residues long. Germline V gene data show CDR1 as SGHRS and CDR2 as YFSETQ. V was cut by 0 bases and J by 5 bases, with 14 bases left in between. CDR3: CASSLDRAQWETQYF. For the CDR3, the DNA is TGCGCCAGCAGCTTGGACCGGGCCCAATGGGAGACCCAGTACTTC.

The V call is TRBV5-1, the J call TRBJ2-6, with 8 bases that match TRBD1. The CDR3 contains 18 residues. Germline V gene sequence: CDR1 SGHRS, CDR2 YFSETQ. V was pared by 9 bases and J by 0 bases, with 14 bases of the junction left unmatched. The CDR3 nucleotides read TGCGCCAACCTGGACAGGGACCAGACCGGCTCTGGGGCCAACGTCCTGACTTTC. This translates into CANLDRDQTGSGANVLTF.

The chain recombines TRBV12-3 or TRBV12-4 with TRBJ2-7; the match to TRBD1 covers 8 bases. With V trimmed by 5 bases and J by 6 bases, 9 bases remained unmatched. This CDR3 is 14 amino acids long. The CDR3 nucleotides read TGTGCCAGCAGTCTACGGACAGGGTTGGTCGAGCAGTACTTC. Translation: CASSLRTGLVEQYF.

Worth noting for this clonotype: The junction and the germline gene differ at one end; a read error may be behind it. The chain uses TRBV20-1 and TRBJ1-4, with 7 bases that match TRBD1. Looked up from germline, CDR1 is DFQATT and CDR2 is SNEGSKA (reference sequence). CDR3 length equals 15 residues. CDR3 residues: CSARDLRDSNEKLGF. The DNA for the CDR3 is TGCAGTGCTAGAGATCTTAGGGACAGTAATGAAAAACTGGGTTTT.

The chain uses TRBV12-5 and TRBJ2-7; D gene ambiguous. CDR3 length: 12 amino acids. Germline lookup yields CDR1 LGHNT and CDR2 FRNRAP. The V end was cut by 6 bases, the J end by 4 bases, with 10 bases between. The CDR3 loop is CASGTTVYEQYF. The CDR3 DNA reads TGTGCTAGTGGGACCACTGTGTACGAGCAGTACTTC.

This clonotype was recorded at least ten times. The chain carries TRBV12-3 or TRBV12-4 and TRBJ2-7, with 8 bases identical to TRBD2. The ends lost 5 bases at V and 1 base at J; junction bases unmatched: 16. The CDR3 sequence is 18 residues long. The CDR3 sequence: CASSPGVRGGNSSYEQYF. The CDR3 bases are TGTGCCAGCAGTCCAGGGGTTCGGGGGGGTAACAGTTCCTACGAGCAGTACTTC.

The CDR3 DNA sequence: TGTGCCAGCAGTGGTGGAGTTCTCTACGAGCAGTACTTC. It codes for CASSGGVLYEQYF. The chain recombines TRBV6-1 with TRBJ2-7; D unresolved. Germline assignment: CDR1 MNHNS and CDR2 SASEGT. The CDR3 covers 13 residues. V was shortened by 4 bases and J by 3 bases, with 10 bases between the two germline ends.

This clonotype came up many times. The chain employs TRBV6-1 and TRBJ2-3, with D hard to call. The CDR3 contains 9 residues. Germline CDR1 reads MNHNS; CDR2 reads SASEGT. The V end was cut by 11 bases, the J end by 5 bases, with 5 bases between. The DNA of the CDR3 is TGTGCCGCTGGAGATACGCAGTATTTT. Encoded protein: CAAGDTQYF.

The chain is built from TRBV15 and TRBJ2-7; D might be TRBD1 or TRBD2, each matching 5 bases. The V and J ends lost 1 base and 2 bases respectively, with 9 bases between them. The germline CDR1 and CDR2 sequences are LNHNV and YYDKDF (reference sequence). This CDR3 has 14 amino acids. The CDR3 protein is CATSRGGYAYEQYF. DNA of the CDR3: TGTGCCACCAGCAGAGGGGGGTACGCCTACGAGCAGTACTTC. Drawing the rest from reference TRBV15 and TRBJ2-7, the complete variable domain is DAMVIQNPRYQVTQFGKPVTLSCSQTLNHNVMYWYQQKSSQAPKLLFHYYDKDFNNEADTPDNFQSRRPNTSFCFLDIRSPGLGDTAMYLCATSRGGYAYEQYFGPGTRLTVT.

The chain combines TRBV24-1 with TRBJ2-5, with 8 bases fitting TRBD1. CDR3 length: 16 amino acids. J was trimmed by 5 bases and V by 4 bases; bases with no gene match: 11. The V gene's germline CDR1 is KGHDR and CDR2 SFDVKD. CDR3 nucleotide sequence: TGTGCCACCAGTGAATTTGGCGACAGGGGAAGGGAGACCCAGTACTTC. It specifies CATSEFGDRGRETQYF.

As regards this clonotype: The junction differs from germline at one of its ends, possibly a read error. The chain employs TRBV5-6 and TRBJ1-1; TRBD1 matches 7 bases. The CDR3 length is 14 residues. CDR1 and CDR2 (germline): SGHDT, YYEEEE. In DNA, the CDR3 is TGTACCAGCATCCCTACAGGGGCAGCTACTGAAGCTTTCTTT. It encodes CTSIPTGAATEAFF. Complete variable domain (other parts from reference TRBV5-6 and TRBJ1-1): DAGVTQSPTHLIKTRGQQVTLRCSPKSGHDTVSWYQQALGQGPQFIFQYYEEEERQRGNFPDRFSGHQFPNYSSELNVNALLLGDSALYLCTSIPTGAATEAFFGQGTRLTVV.

This clonotype was detected only a few times. J is TRBJ1-6 and V is TRBV28; 7 nucleotides align to TRBD1. V gave up 6 bases and J gave up 9 bases; unmatched junction bases: 11. CDR1 is MDHEN, CDR2 SYDVKM, per germline. This CDR3 has 15 amino acids. The CDR3 region is CASSLTGVLLSPLHF. The CDR3 nucleotides read TGTGCCAGCAGCCTTACAGGGGTCCTCCTTTCACCCCTCCACTTT.

This clonotype showed up many times. This chain connects TRBV20-1 to TRBJ2-5; either TRBD1 or TRBD2 may supply D (5 bases each). Per the germline V gene, CDR1 is DFQATT and CDR2 is SNEGSKA (reference sequence). V dropped 3 bases and J dropped 5 bases, with 13 bases sitting between them. This CDR3 comprises 13 residues. The CDR3 region has the DNA TGCAGTGCTAGGGCAGGGACGTTGGAGACCCAGTACTTC. Its protein is CSARAGTLETQYF.

This clonotype was counted at least ten times. This chain uses TRBV5-1 with TRBJ1-3; D unclear. Trimming removed 2 bases at V and 7 bases at J, with 10 bases between. Germline assignment: CDR1 SGHRS and CDR2 YFSETQ. This CDR3 comprises 13 residues. DNA for the CDR3: TGCGCCAGCAGCTTTAAGGGCGGGAACACCATATATTTT. This encodes CASSFKGGNTIYF.

The gene calls are TRBV14 and TRBJ2-1, with D unresolved. The V end lost 0 bases, the J end lost 4 bases, and 10 bases lay between the germline ends. The CDR3 covers 15 residues. Germline V gives CDR1 SGHDN, CDR2 FVKESK. The CDR3 reads CASSQDETFYNEQFF. The CDR3 DNA reads TGTGCCAGCAGCCAAGATGAGACCTTTTACAATGAGCAGTTCTTC.

This clonotype was counted only a few times. Compared with germline, one end of the junction differs, possibly owing to a read error. The chain combines TRBV4-1 with TRBJ2-6; D unclear. The V gene's germline CDR1 is MGHRA and CDR2 YSYEKL. The CDR3 is 17 residues long. The CDR3 nucleotides read TGTGCCAGCAGCTTTCGAGACCGGCGTCTCGGGGCCAACGTCCTGACTTTC. Translation gives CASSFRDRRLGANVLTF.

The chain couples TRBV18 to TRBJ2-7; TRBD1 might be the D (5 bases). V gave up 6 bases and J gave up 0 bases, with 12 bases separating them. From germline, CDR1 is KGHSH and CDR2 LQKENI. This CDR3 is 14 amino acids long. The CDR3, as DNA: TGTGCCAGCTCGCCTGACAGTCCCTCCTACGAGCAGTACTTC. Amino acid sequence: CASSPDSPSYEQYF.

The gene calls are TRBV4-1 and TRBJ1-2; 8 bases fit TRBD1. Trimming removed 4 bases from V and 7 bases from J; junction bases left unmatched: 11. Germline assignment: CDR1 MGHRA and CDR2 YSYEKL. The CDR3 length is 15 residues. The CDR3 is CASSPHWAGGGGYTF. DNA for the CDR3: TGCGCCAGCAGCCCTCACTGGGCAGGGGGCGGTGGCTACACCTTC.

V and J are TRBV20-1 and TRBJ2-7; perhaps D is TRBD1 or TRBD2 (6 bases each). The CDR3 runs 13 residues. V lost 1 base, J lost 2 bases, and 9 bases lay in between. Germline CDR1 and CDR2: DFQATT and SNEGSKA (reference sequence). This CDR3 is CSARAGDTYEQYF. CDR3 coding DNA: TGCAGTGCTAGAGCGGGGGACACCTACGAGCAGTACTTC.

The V and J genes are TRBV6-1 and TRBJ1-2, with a weak D call TRBD1 (6 bases). CDR1 is MNHNS, CDR2 SASEGT, per germline. The CDR3 contains 15 residues. Trimming cost V 5 bases and J 3 bases, with 16 bases left between them. CDR3 region: CASSSQGTEHYGYTF. As DNA, the CDR3 is TGTGCCAGCAGTTCCCAGGGGACCGAGCACTATGGCTACACCTTC.